This TCR beta chain was identified during a study of control samples from healthy donors and cancer patients. Assay: immunoSEQ multiplex PCR; the TCRdb copy retains only in-frame clones and omits some. Among some 130,000 clones listed, about nine tenths were seen once. This CDR3 region has 13 residues. V gave up 5 bases and J gave up 6 bases; unmatched junction bases: 4. From germline, CDR1 is LNHDA and CDR2 SQIVND (reference sequence). Sequenced input: blood. The source is a man aged 35 to 55 in good health. The chain has TRBV19 and TRBJ1-5; 7 nucleotides line up with TRBD1. CDR3 DNA: TGTGCCAGTAGTCAACAGGGGCCTCAGCCCCAGCATTTT. Translated: CASSQQGPQPQHF.